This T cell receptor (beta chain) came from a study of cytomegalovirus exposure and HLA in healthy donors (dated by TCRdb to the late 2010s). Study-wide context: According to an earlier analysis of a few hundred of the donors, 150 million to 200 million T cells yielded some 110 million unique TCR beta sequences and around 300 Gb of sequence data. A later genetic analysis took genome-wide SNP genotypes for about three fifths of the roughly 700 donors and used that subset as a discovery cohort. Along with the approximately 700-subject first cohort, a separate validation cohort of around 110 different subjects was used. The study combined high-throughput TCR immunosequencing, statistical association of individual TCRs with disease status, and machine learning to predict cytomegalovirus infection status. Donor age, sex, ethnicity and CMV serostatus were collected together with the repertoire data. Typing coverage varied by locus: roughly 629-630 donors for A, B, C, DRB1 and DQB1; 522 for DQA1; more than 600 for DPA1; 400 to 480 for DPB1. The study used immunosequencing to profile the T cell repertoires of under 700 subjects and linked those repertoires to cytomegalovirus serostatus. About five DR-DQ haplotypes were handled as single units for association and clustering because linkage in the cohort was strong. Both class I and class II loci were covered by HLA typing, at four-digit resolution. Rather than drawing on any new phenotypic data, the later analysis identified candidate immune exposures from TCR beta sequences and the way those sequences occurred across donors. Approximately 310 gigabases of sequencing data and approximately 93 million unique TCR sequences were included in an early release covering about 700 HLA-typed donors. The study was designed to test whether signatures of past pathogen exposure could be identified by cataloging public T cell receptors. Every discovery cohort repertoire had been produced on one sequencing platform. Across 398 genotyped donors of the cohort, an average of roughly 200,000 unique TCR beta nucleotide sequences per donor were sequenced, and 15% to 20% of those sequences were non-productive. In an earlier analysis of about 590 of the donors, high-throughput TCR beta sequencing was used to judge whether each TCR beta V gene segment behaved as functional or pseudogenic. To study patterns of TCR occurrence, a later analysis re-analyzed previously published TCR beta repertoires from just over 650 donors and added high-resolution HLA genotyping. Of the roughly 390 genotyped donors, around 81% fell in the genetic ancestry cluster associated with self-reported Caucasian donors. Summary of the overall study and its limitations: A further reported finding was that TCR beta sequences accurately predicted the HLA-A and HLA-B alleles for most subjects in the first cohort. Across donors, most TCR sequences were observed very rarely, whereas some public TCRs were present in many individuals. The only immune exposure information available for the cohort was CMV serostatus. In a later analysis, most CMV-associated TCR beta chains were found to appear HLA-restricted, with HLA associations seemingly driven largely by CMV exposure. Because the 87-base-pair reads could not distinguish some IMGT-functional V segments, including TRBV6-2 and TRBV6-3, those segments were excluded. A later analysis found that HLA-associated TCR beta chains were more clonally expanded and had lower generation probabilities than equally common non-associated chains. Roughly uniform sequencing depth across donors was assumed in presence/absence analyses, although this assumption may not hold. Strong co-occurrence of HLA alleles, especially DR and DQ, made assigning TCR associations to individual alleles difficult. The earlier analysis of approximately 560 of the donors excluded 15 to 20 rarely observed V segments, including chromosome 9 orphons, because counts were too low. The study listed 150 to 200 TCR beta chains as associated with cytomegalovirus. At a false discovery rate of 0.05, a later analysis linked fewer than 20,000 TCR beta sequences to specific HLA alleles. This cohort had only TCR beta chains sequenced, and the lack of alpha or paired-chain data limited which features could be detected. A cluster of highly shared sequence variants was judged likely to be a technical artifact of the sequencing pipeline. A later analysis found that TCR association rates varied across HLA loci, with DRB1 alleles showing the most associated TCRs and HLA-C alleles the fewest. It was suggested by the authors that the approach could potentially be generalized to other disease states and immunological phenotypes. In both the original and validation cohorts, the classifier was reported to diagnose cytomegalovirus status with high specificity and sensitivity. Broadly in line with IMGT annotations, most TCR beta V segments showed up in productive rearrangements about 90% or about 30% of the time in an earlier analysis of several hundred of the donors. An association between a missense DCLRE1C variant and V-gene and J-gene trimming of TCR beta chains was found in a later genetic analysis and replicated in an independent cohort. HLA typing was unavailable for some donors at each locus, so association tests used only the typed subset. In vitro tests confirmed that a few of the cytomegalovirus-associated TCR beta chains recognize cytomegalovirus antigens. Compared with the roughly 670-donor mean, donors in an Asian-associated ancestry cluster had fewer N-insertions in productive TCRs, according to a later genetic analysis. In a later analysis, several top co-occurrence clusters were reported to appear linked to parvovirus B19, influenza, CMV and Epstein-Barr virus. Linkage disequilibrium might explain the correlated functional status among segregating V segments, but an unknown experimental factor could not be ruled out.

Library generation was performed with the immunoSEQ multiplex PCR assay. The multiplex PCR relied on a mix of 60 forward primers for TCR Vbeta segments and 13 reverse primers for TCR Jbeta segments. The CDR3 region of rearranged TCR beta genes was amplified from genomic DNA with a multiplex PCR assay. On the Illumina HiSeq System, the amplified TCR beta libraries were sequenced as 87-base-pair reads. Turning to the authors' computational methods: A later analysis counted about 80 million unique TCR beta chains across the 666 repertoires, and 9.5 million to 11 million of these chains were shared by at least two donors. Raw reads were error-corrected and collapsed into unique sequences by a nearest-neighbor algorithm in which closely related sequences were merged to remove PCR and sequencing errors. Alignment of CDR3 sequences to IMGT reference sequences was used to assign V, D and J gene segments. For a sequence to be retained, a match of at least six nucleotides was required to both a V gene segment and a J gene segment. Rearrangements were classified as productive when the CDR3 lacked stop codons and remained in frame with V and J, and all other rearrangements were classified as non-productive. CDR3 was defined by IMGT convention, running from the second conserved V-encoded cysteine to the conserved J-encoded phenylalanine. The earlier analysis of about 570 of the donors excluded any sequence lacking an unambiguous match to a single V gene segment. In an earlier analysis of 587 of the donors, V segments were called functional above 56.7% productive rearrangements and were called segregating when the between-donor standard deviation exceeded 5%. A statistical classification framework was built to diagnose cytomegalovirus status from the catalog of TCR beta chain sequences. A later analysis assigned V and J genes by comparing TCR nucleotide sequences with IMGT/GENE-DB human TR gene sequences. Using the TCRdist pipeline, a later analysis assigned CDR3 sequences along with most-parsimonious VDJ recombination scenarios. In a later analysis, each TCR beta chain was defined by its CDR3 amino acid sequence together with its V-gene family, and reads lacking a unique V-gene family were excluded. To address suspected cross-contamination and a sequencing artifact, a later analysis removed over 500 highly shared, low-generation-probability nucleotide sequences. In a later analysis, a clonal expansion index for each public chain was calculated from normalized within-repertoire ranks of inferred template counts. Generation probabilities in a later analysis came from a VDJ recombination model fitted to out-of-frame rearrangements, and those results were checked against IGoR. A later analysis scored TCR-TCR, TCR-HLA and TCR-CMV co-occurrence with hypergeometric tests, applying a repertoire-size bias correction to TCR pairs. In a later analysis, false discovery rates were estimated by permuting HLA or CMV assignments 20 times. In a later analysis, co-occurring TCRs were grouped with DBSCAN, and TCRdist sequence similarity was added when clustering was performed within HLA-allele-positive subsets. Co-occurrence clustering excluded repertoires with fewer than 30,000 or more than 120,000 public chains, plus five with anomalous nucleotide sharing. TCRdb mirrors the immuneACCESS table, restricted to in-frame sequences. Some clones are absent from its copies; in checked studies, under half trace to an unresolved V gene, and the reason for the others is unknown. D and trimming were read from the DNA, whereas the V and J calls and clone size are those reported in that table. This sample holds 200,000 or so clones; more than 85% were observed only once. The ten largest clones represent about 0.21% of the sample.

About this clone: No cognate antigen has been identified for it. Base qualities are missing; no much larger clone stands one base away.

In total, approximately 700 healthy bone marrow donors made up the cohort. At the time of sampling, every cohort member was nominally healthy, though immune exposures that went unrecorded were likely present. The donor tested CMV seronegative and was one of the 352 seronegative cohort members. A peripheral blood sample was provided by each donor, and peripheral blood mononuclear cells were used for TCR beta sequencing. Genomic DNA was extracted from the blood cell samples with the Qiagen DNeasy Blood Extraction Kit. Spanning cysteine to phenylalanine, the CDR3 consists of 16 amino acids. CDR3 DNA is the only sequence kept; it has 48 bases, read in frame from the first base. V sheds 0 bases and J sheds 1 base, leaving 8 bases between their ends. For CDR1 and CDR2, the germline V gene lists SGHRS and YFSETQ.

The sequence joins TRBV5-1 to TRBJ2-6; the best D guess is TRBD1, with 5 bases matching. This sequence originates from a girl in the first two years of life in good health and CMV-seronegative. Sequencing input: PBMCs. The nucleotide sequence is TGCGCCAGCAGCTTGGCCTCAGGGTCTGGGGCCAACGTCCTGACTTTC. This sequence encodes CASSLASGSGANVLTF.